The 32 T cell receptor beta chains presented below share a single source sample, sequenced in a study of radiotherapy plus CTLA-4 blockade in lung cancer (dated by TCRdb to 2016 to 2019). Library generation was performed with the immunoSEQ multiplex PCR assay. Imported from immuneACCESS, the table was reduced by TCRdb to in-frame sequences with V and J called. These copies leave out some clones; in studies compared against another copy, an unresolved V gene accounts for under half, and the cause of the remainder is not known. This sample lists approximately 94,000 clones; 80% to 85% were detected once. The ten largest clones capture about a quarter of the sample. The sample was peripheral blood, taken from a patient treated with radiotherapy plus ipilimumab. The source is a human donor with non-small cell lung cancer that progressed on radiotherapy plus ipilimumab.

This clone came up a few times. This chain uses TRBV7-3 with TRBJ1-1, with D hard to call. Germline-derived CDR1 and CDR2 are SGHTA and FQGTGA. This CDR3 is built from 13 residues. Between the trimmed V and J ends, which lost 2 bases and 3 bases, there was a span of 7 bases. For the CDR3, the DNA is TGTGCCAGCAGCTTAGGGCCGGACACTGAAGCTTTCTTT. This translates into CASSLGPDTEAFF. Variable domain in full (rest from reference TRBV7-3 and TRBJ1-1): GAGVSQTPSNKVTEKGKYVELRCDPISGHTALYWYRQSLGQGPEFLIYFQGTGAADDSGLPNDRFFAVRPEGSVSTLKIQRTERGDSAVYLCASSLGPDTEAFFGQGTRLTVV.

The chain carries TRBV7-9 and TRBJ1-2; weak D call: TRBD1 (6 bases). V was trimmed by 5 bases and J by 4 bases, leaving 11 bases between them. This CDR3 has 13 amino acids. Germline V gives CDR1 SEHNR, CDR2 FQNEAQ (reference sequence). As DNA, the CDR3 is TGTGCCAGCAGCCGGGACACCAGCTATGGCTACACCTTC. Residues: CASSRDTSYGYTF.

The chain recombines TRBV19 with TRBJ2-7; D tentatively fits TRBD1 or TRBD2 (6 bases each). This CDR3 spans 13 amino acids. Trimming pared 9 bases from V and 12 bases from J, leaving 24 bases between. Germline V gives CDR1 LNHDA, CDR2 SQIVND (reference sequence). In DNA form, the CDR3 reads TGTGCCAGAGCCCCCGTCCGGGGGACATGTCGGTACGTC. It is translated as CARAPVRGTCRYV.

The chain recombines TRBV18 with TRBJ2-3, with D uncertain. Germline CDR1 KGHSH, CDR2 LQKENI. This CDR3 comprises 12 residues. The ends were cut back, 3 bases at V and 4 bases at J, with 5 bases in the middle. The CDR3 DNA reads TGTGCCAGCTCACCCAACGCAGATACGCAGTATTTT. Translation gives CASSPNADTQYF. Using reference TRBV18 and TRBJ2-3 for the parts outside the CDR3, the full variable domain is NAGVMQNPRHLVRRRGQEARLRCSPMKGHSHVYWYRQLPEEGLKFMVYLQKENIIDESGMPKERFSAEFPKEGPSILRIQQVVRGDSAAYFCASSPNADTQYFGPGTRLTVL.

The chain joins TRBV19 to TRBJ1-5; D possibly corresponds to TRBD1 (5 bases). Germline values: CDR1 LNHDA, CDR2 SQIVND (reference sequence). This CDR3 is 15 amino acids long. Trimming stripped 5 bases from V and 3 bases from J, with 14 bases between. Here the CDR3 reads CASSPSGPYNQPQHF. CDR3 in DNA: TGTGCCAGTAGTCCCTCAGGGCCATACAATCAGCCCCAGCATTTT.

CDR3 sequence: CSARERYEQFF. CDR3 nucleotides: TGCAGTGCTAGAGAAAGGTATGAGCAGTTCTTC. V and J are TRBV20-1 and TRBJ2-1; D is uncertain. Between the trimmed V and J ends, which lost 0 bases and 8 bases, there was a span of 5 bases. Germline V gene sequence: CDR1 DFQATT, CDR2 SNEGSKA (reference sequence). The CDR3 consists of 11 residues.

The chain has TRBV30 and TRBJ2-1; 7 bases are shared with TRBD1. J was trimmed by 1 base and V by 4 bases; bases with no gene match: 4. CDR3 size: 14 residues. Germline V CDR1 and CDR2: GTSNPN, SVGIG (reference sequence). The CDR3 protein is CAWNPGQSYNEQFF. DNA of the CDR3: TGTGCCTGGAACCCGGGACAGTCCTACAATGAGCAGTTCTTC.

The chain links TRBV2 to TRBJ2-2; D call uncertain. This CDR3 is built from 11 residues. The V gene lost 11 bases and the J gene lost 6 bases, with 10 bases spanning the gap. CDR1 SNHLY and CDR2 FYNNEI come from the germline V gene. The CDR3 DNA sequence: TGTGCCCTCCGTAGATCCGGGGAGCTGTTTTTT. Translation: CALRRSGELFF.

The chain recombines TRBV27 with TRBJ1-6, with 8 bases aligning to TRBD1. V trimming: 5 bases; J trimming: 9 bases; junction bases outside the gene matches: 6. CDR3 length: 14 amino acids. The germline gives CDR1 MNHEY, CDR2 SMNVEV (reference sequence). The DNA of the CDR3 is TGTGCCAGCAGTCACGGACAGGGTTTTTCACCCCTCCACTTT. Its protein is CASSHGQGFSPLHF.

This clone has just one count. The rearrangement uses TRBV5-1 and TRBJ2-1, with 9 bases aligning to TRBD1. This CDR3 is built from 14 residues. Per the germline V gene, CDR1 is SGHRS and CDR2 is YFSETQ. After removal of 4 bases from V and 6 bases from J, the junction contained 5 bases not matched to a gene. CDR3 DNA: TGCGCCAGCAGCAAAGGGACAGGGAGCAATGAGCAGTTCTTC. This encodes CASSKGTGSNEQFF.

The chain employs TRBV12-1 and TRBJ2-5. TRBV12-1 is shown as a pseudogene. The CDR3 runs 15 residues. The DNA of the CDR3 is TGTGCCAGCAGACCCCCTGGGCAGGAGAGGGAGACCCAGTACTTC. Its translation: CASRPPGQERETQYF.

This clone has a single count. The genes are TRBV6-6 and TRBJ2-5; possible D gene TRBD2, 6 bases. The CDR3 runs to 13 residues. CDR1 is MNHNY, CDR2 SVGAGI, per germline (reference sequence). V gave up 8 bases and J gave up 2 bases, with 12 bases separating them. In DNA form, the CDR3 reads TGTGCCAGCCGCGGGGCCGGTCAAGAGACCCAGTACTTC. It translates to CASRGAGQETQYF.

This chain joins TRBV18 and TRBJ1-4; D is undetermined. V lost 3 bases and J 7 bases, leaving 9 bases between the germline ends. Germline assignment: CDR1 KGHSH and CDR2 LQKENI. This CDR3 has 13 amino acids. The CDR3 DNA follows: TGTGCCAGCTCACCGGGTTTCGGTGAAAAACTGTTTTTT. Amino acid sequence: CASSPGFGEKLFF. The whole variable domain, filled in from reference TRBV18 and TRBJ1-4, reads NAGVMQNPRHLVRRRGQEARLRCSPMKGHSHVYWYRQLPEEGLKFMVYLQKENIIDESGMPKERFSAEFPKEGPSILRIQQVVRGDSAAYFCASSPGFGEKLFFGSGTQLSVL.

This clone was observed a single time. This sequence joins TRBV11-1 and TRBJ2-1; 10 bases map to TRBD2. The V and J ends lost 4 bases and 7 bases, in that order; junction bases with no gene match: 10. This CDR3 contains 16 residues. CDR1 and CDR2 (germline): SGHAT, FQDESV (reference sequence). The CDR3 nucleotides read TGTGCCAGCAGCTCCGAAGCGGGAGGGCCTTGGAATGAGCAGTTCTTC. Its protein product is CASSSEAGGPWNEQFF.

This clone was counted between two and nine times. The rearrangement links TRBV5-1 to TRBJ1-3, with TRBD1 as a possible D gene (6 bases). The V end was cut by 4 bases, the J end by 2 bases, with 13 bases between. The CDR3 runs 15 residues. Germline CDR1 SGHRS, CDR2 YFSETQ. CDR3 in DNA: TGCGCCAGCAGCCTAAACTCAGGGGCTGGAAACACCATATATTTT. It codes for CASSLNSGAGNTIYF. The whole variable domain, remainder taken from reference TRBV5-1 and TRBJ1-3, is KAGVTQTPRYLIKTRGQQVTLSCSPISGHRSVSWYQQTPGQGLQFLFEYFSETQRNKGNFPGRFSGRQFSNSRSEMNVSTLELGDSALYLCASSLNSGAGNTIYFGEGSWLTVV.

In regard to this clone: Other DNA sequences in the sample encode the same CDR3. The V gene is TRBV5-1, the J gene TRBJ2-1, with a possible D match to TRBD2 (6 bases). The CDR3 is made up of 14 amino acids. Trimming shortened V by 0 bases and J by 6 bases, and 10 bases separated the two germline ends. From germline, CDR1 is SGHRS and CDR2 YFSETQ. The CDR3: CASSLVAGGNEQFF. The CDR3 DNA is TGCGCCAGCAGCTTGGTAGCCGGGGGCAATGAGCAGTTCTTC.

The chain employs TRBV20-1 and TRBJ2-1, with D perhaps matching TRBD1 (6 bases). Germline lookup yields CDR1 DFQATT and CDR2 SNEGSKA (reference sequence). The CDR3 is 11 amino acids. Trimming cost V 7 bases and J 6 bases, with 10 bases left between them. The CDR3 DNA reads TGCAGTGGTCTAGGGGGCAATGAGCAGTTCTTC. It codes for CSGLGGNEQFF.

This chain links TRBV2 with TRBJ2-3, with D perhaps TRBD2 (6 bases). In germline, CDR1 is SNHLY, CDR2 FYNNEI. The CDR3 is made up of 15 amino acids. V was cut by 4 bases and J by 3 bases, with 14 bases left in between. CDR3 coding DNA: TGTGCCAGCAGTGTGGGGGGAGTGGGTACAGATACGCAGTATTTT. Its protein is CASSVGGVGTDTQYF.

The chain couples TRBV29-1 to TRBJ1-2, with D possibly being TRBD1 (5 bases). The CDR3 has 12 amino acids. Trimming stripped 7 bases from V and 0 bases from J, with 9 bases between. Germline CDR1 is SQVTM and CDR2 is ANQGSEA. The CDR3 here is CSARDPNYGYTF. CDR3 coding DNA: TGCAGCGCCCGGGACCCTAACTATGGCTACACCTTC.

This clone was found a few times. This chain connects TRBV6-6 to TRBJ2-1; D gene uncertain. Between the trimmed V and J ends, which lost 1 base and 6 bases, there was a span of 4 bases. Germline V gene sequence: CDR1 MNHNY, CDR2 SVGAGI (reference sequence). This CDR3 is built from 12 residues. CDR3 in DNA: TGTGCCAGCAGTTACTTGGGCAATGAGCAGTTCTTC. It specifies CASSYLGNEQFF.

The chain joins TRBV15 to TRBJ2-2, with TRBD1 identical over 8 bases. The CDR3 consists of 14 residues. The V segment lost 7 bases and the J segment 1 base; nucleotides outside the gene matches: 2. CDR1 and CDR2 (germline): LNHNV, YYDKDF (reference sequence). CDR3 in amino acids: CATKTGGNTGELFF. In DNA, the CDR3 is TGTGCCACCAAAACAGGGGGGAACACCGGGGAGCTGTTTTTT.

With respect to this clone: The sample has other DNA sequences that encode this CDR3 too. The genes are TRBV5-1 and TRBJ2-3; D is ambiguous. CDR3 size: 13 residues. Germline loops: CDR1 SGHRS, CDR2 YFSETQ. V was shortened by 4 bases and J by 0 bases, with 6 bases between the two germline ends. CDR3 residues: CASSPASTDTQYF. The DNA of the CDR3 is TGCGCCAGCAGCCCAGCTAGCACAGATACGCAGTATTTT.

This clone came up once. V is TRBV6-6 and J is TRBJ2-1, with TRBD2 matching over 7 bases. V was pared by 6 bases and J by 7 bases, with 6 bases of the junction left unmatched. CDR3 length equals 13 residues. Germline V gene lookup returns CDR1 MNHNY and CDR2 SVGAGI (reference sequence). The CDR3 spells CASRLTGGNEQFF. The CDR3 nucleotides are TGTGCCAGCAGGCTGACGGGAGGTAATGAGCAGTTCTTC.

The chain employs TRBV28 and TRBJ2-2; possible D gene TRBD2, 5 bases. The CDR3 is made up of 16 amino acids. Per germline, CDR1 MDHEN and CDR2 SYDVKM. V lost 3 bases and J 7 bases, leaving 18 bases between the germline ends. Here the CDR3 reads CASSLPSHIAIGELFF. As DNA, the CDR3 is TGTGCCAGCAGTTTGCCTAGCCACATAGCCATCGGGGAGCTGTTTTTT. Variable domain in full (rest from reference TRBV28 and TRBJ2-2): DVKVTQSSRYLVKRTGEKVFLECVQDMDHENMFWYRQDPGLGLRLIYFSYDVKMKEKGDIPEGYSVSREKKERFSLILESASTNQTSMYLCASSLPSHIAIGELFFGEGSRLTVL.

V gene TRBV7-3 combines with J gene TRBJ1-1; a possible D gene is TRBD1 (5 bases). CDR1 and CDR2 from the germline V gene are SGHTA and FQGTGA. The CDR3 sequence is 14 residues long. V dropped 2 bases and J dropped 5 bases, with 12 bases sitting between them. CDR3 region: CASSLVGAKTEAFF. CDR3 bases: TGTGCCAGCAGCTTAGTCGGGGCAAAGACTGAAGCTTTCTTT.

The chain has TRBV12-5 and TRBJ2-1; unclear D gene. Trimming left V 2 bases short and J 0 bases short, with 8 bases between. There are 15 residues in the CDR3. Germline-derived CDR1 and CDR2 are LGHNT and FRNRAP. CDR3 residues: CASGLRHGSYNEQFF. CDR3 bases: TGTGCTAGTGGTTTGCGCCACGGCTCCTACAATGAGCAGTTCTTC.

CDR3 amino acids: CASSVQTGLDTQYF. CDR3 bases: TGTGCCAGCAGCGTCCAGACAGGTCTGGATACGCAGTATTTT. The chain employs TRBV9 and TRBJ2-3; D may be TRBD1 (6 bases). Germline values: CDR1 SGDLS, CDR2 YYNGEE. CDR3 length: 14 residues. Trimming removed 2 bases at V and 6 bases at J, with 13 bases between.

The chain combines TRBV5-1 with TRBJ2-1; D is ambiguous. Germline assignment: CDR1 SGHRS and CDR2 YFSETQ. V lost 0 bases to trimming and J lost 7 bases, with 8 bases between them. CDR3 length: 13 amino acids. For the CDR3, the DNA is TGCGCCAGCAGCTTGGGCCAACGGAATGAGCAGTTCTTC. It is translated as CASSLGQRNEQFF.

The chain employs TRBV11-1 and TRBJ2-3; 8 bases are shared with TRBD2. V shed 7 bases and J 4 bases; nucleotides not matched to a gene: 7. CDR3 size: 14 residues. Germline CDR1 reads SGHAT; CDR2 reads FQDESV (reference sequence). CDR3 sequence reads: CASKGTRTPDTQYF. In DNA, the CDR3 is TGTGCCAGCAAAGGGACTAGGACACCAGATACGCAGTATTTT.

There are a few counts of this clone. The V call is TRBV28, the J call TRBJ2-2; 8 positions agree with TRBD2. CDR1 is MDHEN, CDR2 SYDVKM, per germline. The length of the CDR3 is 17 residues. Germline trimming cut 6 bases from V and 1 base from J; bases unmatched to any gene: 10. The CDR3 sequence: CASSSLVLAENTGELFF. The CDR3 region has the DNA TGTGCCAGCAGCTCCTTGGTACTAGCGGAGAACACCGGGGAGCTGTTTTTT.

The chain uses TRBV6-1 and TRBJ2-2; 9 positions match TRBD1. The germline CDR1 and CDR2 sequences are MNHNS and SASEGT. This CDR3 is built from 16 residues. The V gene end was trimmed by 4 bases and the J gene end by 1 base; junction bases not matched to a gene: 4. CDR3 DNA: TGTGCCAGCAGTGCCCAGGACAGGGGGAACACCGGGGAGCTGTTTTTT. Translating gives CASSAQDRGNTGELFF.

V gene TRBV18 combines with J gene TRBJ2-1, with TRBD1 identical over 9 bases. Trimming removed 4 bases from V and 5 bases from J; junction bases left unmatched: 9. CDR3 length: 16 residues. Germline CDR1 KGHSH, CDR2 LQKENI. CDR3 in amino acids: CASSRTGQGTNNEQFF. The DNA for the CDR3 is TGTGCCAGCTCACGGACGGGACAGGGTACGAACAATGAGCAGTTCTTC.